Listed here are 27 T cell receptor beta chains from one sample, sequenced in a study of T cells in Graves' hyperthyroidism and ophthalmopathy. The CDR3 regions of TCR beta were amplified from RNA transcripts. The TCR CDR3 was amplified in a first-round RT-PCR using the HTBI primer set. TCRdb re-called the multiplex PCR reads through MiXCR, storing one row per CDR3 protein. The table lists roughly 740,000 distinct CDR3 sequences, 16% of them singletons, with approximately 8% in the top ten. Sequencing was done on a sample of blood. These receptors all come from a man younger than 30 with Graves' hyperthyroidism.

V usage is TRBV15 and J usage is TRBJ2-7, with 12 bases identical to TRBD1. With 4 bases clipped from V and 4 bases from J, the junction kept 2 bases outside the gene matches. The CDR3 is made up of 14 amino acids. Germline V gives CDR1 LNHNV, CDR2 YYDKDF (reference sequence). In DNA form, the CDR3 reads TGTGCCACCAGCACGGGACAGGGGGCATACGAGCAGTACTTC. This sequence encodes CATSTGQGAYEQYF.

This clonotype appeared many times. The gene calls are TRBV28 and TRBJ2-1; 7 nucleotides align to TRBD1. V lost 4 bases and J lost 0; bases outside the gene matches: 6. Looked up from germline, CDR1 is MDHEN and CDR2 is SYDVKM. The length of the CDR3 is 16 residues. DNA of the CDR3: TGTGCCAGCAGTTCCCGGACAGGACGCTCCTACAATGAGCAGTTCTTC. Its translation is CASSSRTGRSYNEQFF. The whole variable domain, filled in from reference TRBV28 and TRBJ2-1, reads DVKVTQSSRYLVKRTGEKVFLECVQDMDHENMFWYRQDPGLGLRLIYFSYDVKMKEKGDIPEGYSVSREKKERFSLILESASTNQTSMYLCASSSRTGRSYNEQFFGPGTRLTVL.

This clonotype was seen more than once but under ten times. In DNA, the CDR3 is TGTGCCAGCAGTTATTCCACGACGAACACCGGGGAGCTGTTTTTT. It yields the protein CASSYSTTNTGELFF. The gene calls are TRBV6-1 and TRBJ2-2; no firm D call. The germline V gene encodes CDR1 MNHNS and CDR2 SASEGT. V lost 5 bases to trimming and J lost 0 bases, with 10 bases between them. The CDR3 covers 15 residues.

The chain employs TRBV29-1 and TRBJ2-1; 8 nucleotides align to TRBD1. V shed 6 bases, J shed 10 bases, and the junction held 11 bases outside the gene matches. CDR1 and CDR2 from the germline V gene are SQVTM and ANQGSEA. The CDR3 is 13 amino acids. The CDR3 bases are TGCAGCGTATCAACAGGGGGTTATAGGGAGCAGTTCTTC. Amino acids: CSVSTGGYREQFF.

This clonotype was seen repeatedly, ten times or more. This sequence joins TRBV18 and TRBJ2-5; no reliable D call. Trimming removed 0 bases from V and 5 bases from J, with 16 bases in between. CDR1 and CDR2 from the germline V gene are KGHSH and LQKENI. The CDR3 consists of 16 residues. The CDR3 loop reads CASSPPSLGPQETQYF. In DNA form, the CDR3 reads TGTGCCAGCTCACCACCGTCGTTGGGCCCCCAGGAGACCCAGTACTTC.

This clonotype was seen many times. V is TRBV2 and J is TRBJ1-1; D is unclear. V was pared by 1 base and J by 5 bases, with 8 bases between. This CDR3 contains 13 residues. The V gene's germline CDR1 is SNHLY and CDR2 FYNNEI. The CDR3 spells CASSEGVGTEAFF. Here the CDR3 DNA reads TGTGCCAGCAGTGAAGGGGTAGGGACTGAAGCTTTCTTT. Full variable domain (remainder filled in from reference TRBV2 and TRBJ1-1): EPEVTQTPSHQVTQMGQEVILRCVPISNHLYFYWYRQILGQKVEFLVSFYNNEISEKSEIFDDQFSVERPDGSNFTLKIRSTKLEDSAMYFCASSEGVGTEAFFGQGTRLTVV.

Many counts were recorded for this clonotype. The chain carries TRBV12-3 or TRBV12-4 and TRBJ2-1; the D is unclear. Between the trimmed V and J ends, which lost 1 base and 6 bases, there was a span of 7 bases. This CDR3 spans 13 amino acids. The CDR3 region has the DNA TGTGCCAGCAGTTTAGATTTGGGCAATGAGCAGTTCTTC. Protein sequence: CASSLDLGNEQFF.

J is TRBJ2-3 and V is TRBV25-1; 7 bases fit TRBD2. CDR1 is MGHDK and CDR2 is SYGVNS in the germline V gene. The CDR3 is 15 amino acids. Unmatched junction bases numbered 15, after V lost 7 bases and J lost 8 bases. The CDR3 DNA sequence: TGTGCCAGCATTGGGGAGGGGACCGCATCGGGTACGCAGTATTTT. This gives the protein CASIGEGTASGTQYF.

This clonotype has a count of ten or more. The chain is built from TRBV28 and TRBJ1-5, with 8 positions matching TRBD1. The CDR3 length is 15 residues. CDR1 MDHEN and CDR2 SYDVKM come from the germline V gene. J gave up 7 bases and V 7 bases, and 12 bases lay outside the gene matches. DNA of the CDR3: TGTGCCAGCACCCTACAGGGGGTTGGGCGGCAGCCCCAGCATTTT. Translating it yields CASTLQGVGRQPQHF.

The chain carries TRBV10-3 and TRBJ1-4; 7 nucleotides match TRBD1. The CDR3 covers 14 residues. Germline trimming cut 4 bases from V and 5 bases from J; bases unmatched to any gene: 4. Germline CDR1 and CDR2: ENHRY and SYGVKD. CDR3 region: CAISGTGLNEKLFF. CDR3 bases: TGTGCCATCAGTGGGACAGGTTTAAATGAAAAACTGTTTTTT.

Ten or more counts support this clonotype. The chain has TRBV10-3 and TRBJ2-7; D gene uncertain. The CDR3 covers 14 residues. From germline, CDR1 is ENHRY and CDR2 SYGVKD. The V and J ends lost 3 bases and 3 bases respectively, with 12 bases between them. CDR3 amino acids: CAISDSPNGYEQYF. As DNA, the CDR3 is TGTGCCATCAGTGATAGTCCAAACGGCTACGAGCAGTACTTC.

Concerning this clonotype itself: This clone may be a read error of a much larger clone one base away. Lacking the conserved final phenylalanine or tryptophan, this CDR3 likely reflects a read error. The chain recombines TRBV3-1 with TRBJ2-3; 7 nucleotides align to TRBD1. Germline loops: CDR1 LGHDT, CDR2 YNNKEL (reference sequence). Germline trimming cut 4 bases from V and 7 bases from J; bases unmatched to any gene: 11. This CDR3 contains 15 residues. DNA of the CDR3: TGTGCCAGCAGCCCCACGCACCAGACAGGGAATACGCAGTATTCT. Protein: CASSPTHQTGNTQYS.

J is TRBJ2-1 and V is TRBV19; D possibly corresponds to TRBD2 (5 bases). V was pared by 2 bases and J by 10 bases, with 9 bases between. This CDR3 has 12 residues. Germline values: CDR1 LNHDA, CDR2 SQIVND (reference sequence). CDR3 nucleotide sequence: TGTGCCAGTAGTATAAGGCCGGGGGAGCAGTTCTTC. This codes for CASSIRPGEQFF.

This chain connects TRBV5-1 to TRBJ2-3; D is unclear. V lost 0 bases and J 3 bases, leaving 11 bases between the germline ends. This CDR3 comprises 15 residues. Per the germline V gene, CDR1 is SGHRS and CDR2 is YFSETQ. The CDR3 loop reads CASSLVGSETDTQYF. CDR3 DNA: TGCGCCAGCAGCTTGGTTGGTAGTGAAACAGATACGCAGTATTTT. Looking up the rest from reference TRBV5-1 and TRBJ2-3 gives the full variable domain: KAGVTQTPRYLIKTRGQQVTLSCSPISGHRSVSWYQQTPGQGLQFLFEYFSETQRNKGNFPGRFSGRQFSNSRSEMNVSTLELGDSALYLCASSLVGSETDTQYFGPGTRLTVL.

This clonotype appeared many times. The chain joins TRBV6-4 to TRBJ2-2; 13 bases are a match to TRBD2. V dropped 3 bases and J dropped 6; count of bases not matched to a gene: 4. This CDR3 is built from 16 residues. Looked up from germline, CDR1 is MRHNA and CDR2 is SNTAGT. CDR3 nucleotide sequence: TGTGCCAGCAGTGAAGGACTAGCGGGAGAGTCCGGGGAGCTGTTTTTT. Translation: CASSEGLAGESGELFF.

The J gene is TRBJ2-5, the V gene TRBV20-1, with 10 bases that match TRBD2. There are 14 residues in the CDR3. Unmatched junction bases numbered 10, after V lost 8 bases and J lost 4 bases. CDR1 and CDR2 (germline): DFQATT, SNEGSKA (reference sequence). CDR3 nucleotide sequence: TGCAGTAACCTAGCGGGAGAAGTGGGAGAGACCCAGTACTTC. This translates into CSNLAGEVGETQYF.

In this sample, this clonotype turned up many times. This chain joins TRBV7-3 and TRBJ2-7, with 8 bases identical to TRBD2. The germline CDR1 and CDR2 sequences are SGHTA and FQGTGA. Trimming removed 1 base from V and 5 bases from J; junction bases left unmatched: 7. This CDR3 is built from 15 residues. CDR3 protein: CASSLKASGLDEQYF. The DNA of the CDR3 is TGTGCCAGCAGCTTAAAGGCTAGCGGGCTAGACGAGCAGTACTTC.

This clonotype came up a few times. V is TRBV29-1 and J is TRBJ1-2; possibly TRBD1 for D (6 bases). V lost 0 bases and J 0 bases, leaving 11 bases between the germline ends. This CDR3 is built from 15 residues. CDR1 and CDR2 from the germline V gene are SQVTM and ANQGSEA. The CDR3 sequence is CSVEDTGTANYGYTF. CDR3 sequence (DNA): TGCAGCGTTGAAGATACAGGGACCGCTAACTATGGCTACACCTTC.

In this sample, this clonotype turned up a few times. The CDR3 sequence is CASKGAINEKLFF. CDR3 DNA: TGTGCCAGCAAAGGCGCCATTAATGAAAAACTGTTTTTT. This sequence joins TRBV6-1 and TRBJ1-4; D gene unclear. This CDR3 is built from 13 residues. V was clipped by 7 bases and J by 4 bases, with 10 bases between them. Germline values: CDR1 MNHNS, CDR2 SASEGT.

Many counts were recorded for this clonotype. This chain uses TRBV27 with TRBJ1-1, with D unresolved. The CDR3 sequence is 15 residues long. CDR1 and CDR2 from the germline V gene are MNHEY and SMNVEV (reference sequence). Trimming took off 0 bases at V and 0 bases at J, with 8 bases between the two ends. The CDR3 protein is CASSLSSAMNTEAFF. The CDR3 DNA follows: TGTGCCAGCAGTTTATCGTCCGCTATGAACACTGAAGCTTTCTTT.

This clonotype was seen ten or more times. This chain uses TRBV18 with TRBJ2-2; no firm D call. Germline lookup yields CDR1 KGHSH and CDR2 LQKENI. This CDR3 contains 15 residues. Trimming cost V 1 base and J 4 bases, with 10 bases left between them. The CDR3 DNA reads TGTGCCAGCTCACCACGGAGTCAGTTCACCGGGGAGCTGTTTTTT. Translation gives CASSPRSQFTGELFF.

J is TRBJ1-2 and V is TRBV6-4; D unresolved. V dropped 6 bases and J dropped 8 bases, with 10 bases sitting between them. The CDR3 contains 11 residues. Germline CDR1 reads MRHNA; CDR2 reads SNTAGT. This chain's CDR3 is CASRLMRGYTF. The CDR3 DNA sequence: TGTGCCAGCAGGCTAATGCGGGGCTACACCTTC.

This clonotype was recorded many times. The chain combines TRBV28 with TRBJ2-5; 8 bases match TRBD2. Germline V gene lookup returns CDR1 MDHEN and CDR2 SYDVKM. Trimming at V came to 8 bases and at J to 5 bases, leaving 13 bases not matched to a gene. This CDR3 region has 15 residues. The CDR3 loop reads CASGPAGGGAETQYF. Written as DNA, the CDR3 is TGTGCCAGCGGGCCCGCCGGGGGGGGTGCGGAGACCCAGTACTTC.

The rearrangement links TRBV7-3 to TRBJ1-1; 11 nucleotides match TRBD1. The V gene's germline CDR1 is SGHTA and CDR2 FQGTGA. With V trimmed by 5 bases and J by 5 bases, 7 bases remained unmatched. The CDR3 has 15 residues. The CDR3 region is CASSAGQGAETEAFF. The CDR3 DNA follows: TGTGCCAGCAGCGCCGGACAGGGGGCGGAGACTGAAGCTTTCTTT.

The chain is built from TRBV5-1 and TRBJ2-6; TRBD2 is a possible D gene (6 bases). This CDR3 spans 18 amino acids. V shed 3 bases and J shed 3 bases, with 19 bases lying between them. Germline CDR1 SGHRS, CDR2 YFSETQ. CDR3 protein: CASSWRVISGIGANVLTF. CDR3 coding DNA: TGCGCCAGCAGCTGGAGGGTTATCTCAGGGATTGGGGCCAACGTCCTGACTTTC. The whole variable domain, remainder taken from reference TRBV5-1 and TRBJ2-6, is KAGVTQTPRYLIKTRGQQVTLSCSPISGHRSVSWYQQTPGQGLQFLFEYFSETQRNKGNFPGRFSGRQFSNSRSEMNVSTLELGDSALYLCASSWRVISGIGANVLTFGAGSRLTVL.

As for this clonotype: This may be a read error, as it is one base from a much larger clone. This chain joins TRBV10-3 and TRBJ1-1, with D hard to call. From germline, CDR1 is ENHRY and CDR2 SYGVKD. This CDR3 region has 11 residues. CDR3 DNA: TGTGTCATCAGTGAGACCACTGAAGCTTTCTTT. As protein: CVISETTEAFF.

CDR3 sequence reads: CAVGPRDSSGNTIYF. The CDR3 DNA is TGTGCCGTGGGACCTAGGGACAGCTCTGGAAACACCATATATTTT. The chain couples TRBV19 to TRBJ1-3, with 7 bases aligning to TRBD1. Per the germline V gene, CDR1 is LNHDA and CDR2 is SQIVND (reference sequence). CDR3 length: 15 amino acids. Unmatched junction bases numbered 10, after V lost 11 bases and J lost 0 bases. Variable domain in full (rest from reference TRBV19 and TRBJ1-3): DGGITQSPKYLFRKEGQNVTLSCEQNLNHDAMYWYRQDPGQGLRLIYYSQIVNDFQKGDIAEGYSVSREKKESFPLTVTSAQKNPTAFYLCAVGPRDSSGNTIYFGEGSWLTVV.